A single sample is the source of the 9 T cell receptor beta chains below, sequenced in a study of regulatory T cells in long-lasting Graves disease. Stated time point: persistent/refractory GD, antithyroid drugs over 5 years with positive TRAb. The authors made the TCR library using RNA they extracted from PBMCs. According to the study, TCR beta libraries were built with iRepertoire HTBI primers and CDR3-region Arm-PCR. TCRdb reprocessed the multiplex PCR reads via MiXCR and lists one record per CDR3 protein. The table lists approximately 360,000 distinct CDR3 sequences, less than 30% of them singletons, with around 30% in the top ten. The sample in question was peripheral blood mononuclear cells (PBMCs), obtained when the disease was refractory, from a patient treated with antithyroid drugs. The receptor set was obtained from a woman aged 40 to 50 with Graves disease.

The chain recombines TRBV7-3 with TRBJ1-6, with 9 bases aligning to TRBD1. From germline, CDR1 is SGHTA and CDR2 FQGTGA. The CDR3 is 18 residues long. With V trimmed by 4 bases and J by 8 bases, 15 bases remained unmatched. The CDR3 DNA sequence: TGTGCCAGCAGCTACGGACAGGGGCCGGGCCCAGGAGATTCACCCCTCCACTTT. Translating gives CASSYGQGPGPGDSPLHF.

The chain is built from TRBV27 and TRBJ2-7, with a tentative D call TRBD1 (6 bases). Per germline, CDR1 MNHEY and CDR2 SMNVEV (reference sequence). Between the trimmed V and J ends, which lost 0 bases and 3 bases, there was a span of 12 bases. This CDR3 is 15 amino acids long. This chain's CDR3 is CASSLSWYRVYEQYF. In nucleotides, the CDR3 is TGTGCCAGCAGTTTATCGTGGTACAGGGTCTACGAGCAGTACTTC.

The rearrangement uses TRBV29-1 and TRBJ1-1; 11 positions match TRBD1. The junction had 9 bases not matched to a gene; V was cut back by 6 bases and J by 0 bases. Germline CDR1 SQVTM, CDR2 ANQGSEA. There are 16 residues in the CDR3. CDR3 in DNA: TGCAGCGTCGCTAAGGGGACAGGGGGTTTGAACACTGAAGCTTTCTTT. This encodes CSVAKGTGGLNTEAFF.

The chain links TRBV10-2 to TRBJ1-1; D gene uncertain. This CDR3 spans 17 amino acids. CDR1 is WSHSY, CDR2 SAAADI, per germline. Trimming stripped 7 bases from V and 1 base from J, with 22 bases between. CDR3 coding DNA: TGCGCCAGCAAAGGAGTAGACCGGGGTAAAACGAACACTGAAGCTTTCTTT. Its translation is CASKGVDRGKTNTEAFF.

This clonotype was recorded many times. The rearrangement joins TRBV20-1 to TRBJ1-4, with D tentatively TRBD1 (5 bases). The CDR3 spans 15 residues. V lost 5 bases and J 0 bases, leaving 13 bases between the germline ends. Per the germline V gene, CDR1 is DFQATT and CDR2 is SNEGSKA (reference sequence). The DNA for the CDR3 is TGCAGTGCTGTGGGACGGTTAGCAACTAATGAAAAACTGTTTTTT. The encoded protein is CSAVGRLATNEKLFF.

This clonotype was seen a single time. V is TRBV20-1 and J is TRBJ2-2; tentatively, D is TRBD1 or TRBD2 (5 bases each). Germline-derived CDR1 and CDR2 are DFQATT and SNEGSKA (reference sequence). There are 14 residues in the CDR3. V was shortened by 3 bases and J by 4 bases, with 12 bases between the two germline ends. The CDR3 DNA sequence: TGCAGTGCTAGTCTCCCTGGGGGCACCGGGGAGCTGTTTTTT. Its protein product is CSASLPGGTGELFF.

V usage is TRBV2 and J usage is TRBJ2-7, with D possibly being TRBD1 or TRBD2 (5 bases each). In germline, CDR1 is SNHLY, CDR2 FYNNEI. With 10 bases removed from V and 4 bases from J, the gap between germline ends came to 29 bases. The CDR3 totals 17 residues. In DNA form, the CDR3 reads TGTGCCACCGAGACCGGGACCAGGGAAGGGCGGGTTTACGAGCAGTACTTC. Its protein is CATETGTREGRVYEQYF.

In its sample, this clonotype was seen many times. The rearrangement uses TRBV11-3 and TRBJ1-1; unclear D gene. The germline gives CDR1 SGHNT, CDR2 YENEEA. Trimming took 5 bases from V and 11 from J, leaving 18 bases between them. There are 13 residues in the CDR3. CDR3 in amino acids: CASSTGPPSEAFF. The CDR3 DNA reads TGTGCCAGCAGCACGGGCCCTCCCAGCGAGGCTTTCTTT.

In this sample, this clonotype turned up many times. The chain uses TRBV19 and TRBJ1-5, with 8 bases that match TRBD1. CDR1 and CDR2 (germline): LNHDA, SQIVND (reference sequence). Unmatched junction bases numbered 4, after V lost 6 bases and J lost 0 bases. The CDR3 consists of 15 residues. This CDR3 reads CASSRDRYSNQPQHF. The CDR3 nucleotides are TGTGCCAGTAGCAGGGACAGGTATAGCAATCAGCCCCAGCATTTT.